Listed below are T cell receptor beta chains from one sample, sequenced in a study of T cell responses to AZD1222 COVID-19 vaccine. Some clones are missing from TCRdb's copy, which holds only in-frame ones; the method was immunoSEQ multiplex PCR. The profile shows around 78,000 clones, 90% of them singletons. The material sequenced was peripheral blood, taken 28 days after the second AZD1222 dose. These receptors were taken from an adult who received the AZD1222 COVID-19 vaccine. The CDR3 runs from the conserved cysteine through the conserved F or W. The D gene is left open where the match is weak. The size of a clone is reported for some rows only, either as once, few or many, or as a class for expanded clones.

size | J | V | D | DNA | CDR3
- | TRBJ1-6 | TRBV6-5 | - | TGTGCCAGCAGCGCGGGATTAGATAATTCACCCCTCCACTTT | CASSAGLDNSPLHF
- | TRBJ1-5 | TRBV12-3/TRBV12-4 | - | TGTGCCAGCAGTTTCTCTGGGAATCAGCCCCAGCATTTT | CASSFSGNQPQHF
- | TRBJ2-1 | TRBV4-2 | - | TGTGCCAGCAGCCAAAGGTGGAGAGGGGGATCCTACAATGAGCAGTTCTTC | CASSQRWRGGSYNEQFF
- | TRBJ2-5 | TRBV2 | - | TGTGCCAGCATTGCGGGATCAGAGACCCAGTACTTC | CASIAGSETQYF
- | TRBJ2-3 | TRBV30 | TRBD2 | TGTGCCTGGAGTGTACTCCTCTCCAGCGGGGGGGCGTCAGATACGCAGTATTTT | CAWSVLLSSGGASDTQYF
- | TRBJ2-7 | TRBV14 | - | TGTGCCAGCAGCCAAGGAGTCGGCGAGCAGTACTTC | CASSQGVGEQYF
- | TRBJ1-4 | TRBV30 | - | TGTGCCTGGACCCGCCAGCAGCGAGAAAAACTGTTTTTT | CAWTRQQREKLFF
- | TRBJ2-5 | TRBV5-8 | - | TGTGCCAGTAGGGTACCCTTCCGCAGCCAGACCCAGTACTTC | CASRVPFRSQTQYF
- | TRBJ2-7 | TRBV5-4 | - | TGTGCCAGCAGCGCACGGGACGGATCCTCCTACGAGCAGTACTTC | CASSARDGSSYEQYF
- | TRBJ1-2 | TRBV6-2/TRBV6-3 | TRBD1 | TGTGCCAGCAGTTACCCCCACGTATCACAGGGGAGTGGCTACACCTTC | CASSYPHVSQGSGYTF
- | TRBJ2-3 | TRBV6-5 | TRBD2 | TGTGCCAGCAGTTACGGGGCGGGGGAAGATACGCAGTATTTT | CASSYGAGEDTQYF
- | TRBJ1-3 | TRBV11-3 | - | TGTGCCAGCAGAAACGGGGGGGCAACTGGAAACACCATATATTTT | CASRNGGATGNTIYF
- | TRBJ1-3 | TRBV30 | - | TGTGCCTGGAGGGCGGCTCTGAGCTCTGGAAACACCATATATTTT | CAWRAALSSGNTIYF
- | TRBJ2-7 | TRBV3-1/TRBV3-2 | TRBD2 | TGTGCCAGCAGCCAACCTCTAGCGGGAGGGCCCTTTTACGAGCAGTACTTC | CASSQPLAGGPFYEQYF
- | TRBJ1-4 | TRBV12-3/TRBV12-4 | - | TGTGCCACCAGGGACGGTGCTAATGAAAAACTGTTTTTT | CATRDGANEKLFF
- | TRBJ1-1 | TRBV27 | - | TGTGCCAGCAGTTTAGTGCTGGGACACCCGGGGGGGGCTTTCTTT | CASSLVLGHPGGAFF
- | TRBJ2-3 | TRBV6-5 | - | TGTGCCAGCAGTTACCAGGCGGCGGGATCTCAGGATACGCAGTATTTT | CASSYQAAGSQDTQYF
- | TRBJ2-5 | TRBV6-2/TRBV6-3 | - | TGTGCCAGCAGTTACTCTGAGGGGAGGGAGACCCAGTACTTC | CASSYSEGRETQYF
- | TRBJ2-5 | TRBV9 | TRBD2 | TGTGCCAGCAGCGTAGGTCCAGCGGGAGGAGGTTTTGAAGAGACCCAGTACTTC | CASSVGPAGGGFEETQYF
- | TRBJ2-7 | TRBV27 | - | TGTGCCAGCAGTTTAGGCGGCCGTGGGGTAGGATCGTACGAGCAGTACTTC | CASSLGGRGVGSYEQYF
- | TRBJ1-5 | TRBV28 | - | TGTGCCAGCAGTTGGGTTAGCAATCAGCCCCAGCATTTT | CASSWVSNQPQHF
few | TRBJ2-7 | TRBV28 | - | TGTGCCAGCAGCCTTCCGGGCGAATCCTACGAGCAGTACTTC | CASSLPGESYEQYF
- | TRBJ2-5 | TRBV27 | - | TGTGCCAGCAGGGGAGCTGGGGCCCAGTACTTC | CASRGAGAQYF
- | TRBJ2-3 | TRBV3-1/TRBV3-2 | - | TGTGCCAGCAGTCCGACAACAGATACGCAGTATTTT | CASSPTTDTQYF
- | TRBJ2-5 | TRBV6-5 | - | TGTGCCAGCAGTTACTACAGGGTTACGTACTTC | CASSYYRVTYF
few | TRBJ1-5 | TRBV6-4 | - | TGTGCCAGCAGTTCTGGTAGCAATCAGCCCCAGCATTTT | CASSSGSNQPQHF
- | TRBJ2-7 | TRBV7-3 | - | TGTGCCAGCAGCCCCCGGGGGAGGTACGAGCAGTACTTC | CASSPRGRYEQYF
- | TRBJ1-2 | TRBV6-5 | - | TGTGCCAGCAGTCGACGCAACTATGGCTACACCTTC | CASSRRNYGYTF
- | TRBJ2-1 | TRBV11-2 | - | TGTGCCAGCAGCTTAAGTGGGCTAGAGCAGTTCTTC | CASSLSGLEQFF
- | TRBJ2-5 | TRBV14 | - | TGTGCCAGCAGCCAAGAGCTTCAAGAGACCCAGTACTTC | CASSQELQETQYF
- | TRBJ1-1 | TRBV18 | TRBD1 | TGTGCCAGCTCACCCGGACAGGGGAACACTGAAGCTTTCTTT | CASSPGQGNTEAFF
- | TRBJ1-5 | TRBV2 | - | TGTGCCAGCAGTTCTCGTTGGGACGTTGGAAATCAGCCCCAGCATTTT | CASSSRWDVGNQPQHF
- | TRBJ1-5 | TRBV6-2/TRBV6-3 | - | TGTGCCAGCAGCCCTGCAGGGACCGGAATTGGCAATCAGCCCCAGCATTTT | CASSPAGTGIGNQPQHF
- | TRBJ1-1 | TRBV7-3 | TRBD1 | TGTGCCAGCAGCCGTACAGGGGGCACTGAAGCTTTCTTT | CASSRTGGTEAFF
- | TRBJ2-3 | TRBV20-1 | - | TGCAGTGCTAGTGTGTCGGGGACCATCACAGATACGCAGTATTTT | CSASVSGTITDTQYF
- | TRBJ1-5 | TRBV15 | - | TGTGCCACCAGCAGAGATTTATCTCAGCCCCAGCATTTT | CATSRDLSQPQHF
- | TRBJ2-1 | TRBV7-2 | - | TGTGCCAGCAGCTTAGGCTCCTACAATGAGCAGTTCTTC | CASSLGSYNEQFF
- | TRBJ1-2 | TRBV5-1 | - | TGCGCCAGCAGCTTGGACCCGGGGGGTGGAGATGGCTACACCTTC | CASSLDPGGGDGYTF
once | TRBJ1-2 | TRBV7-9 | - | TGTGCCAGCAGCTTAGCGGCAGGGAGAGGCTACACCTTC | CASSLAAGRGYTF
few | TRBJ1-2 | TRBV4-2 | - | TGTGCCAGCAGCCAAGATCCAGGGACGCCGGGGGGCTACACCTTC | CASSQDPGTPGGYTF
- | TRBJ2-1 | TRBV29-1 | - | TGCAGCGTTGAATCTAGTCCCGGGGGCTCCTACAATGAGCAGTTCTTC | CSVESSPGGSYNEQFF
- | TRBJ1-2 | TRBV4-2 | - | TGTGCCAGCAGCCAAGGGCAAAGGAACTATGGCTACACCTTC | CASSQGQRNYGYTF
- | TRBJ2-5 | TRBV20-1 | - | TGCAGTGCTAGTGTCGCGGGATCAGAGACCCAGTACTTC | CSASVAGSETQYF
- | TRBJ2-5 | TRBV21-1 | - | TGTGCCAGCAGCAAAGCGCCAGGGTCGCGTAAGGAGACCCAGTACTTC | CASSKAPGSRKETQYF
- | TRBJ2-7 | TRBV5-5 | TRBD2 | TGTGCCAGCAGCCCACGGAGCGGGAGAGGAGGCGAGCAGTACTTC | CASSPRSGRGGEQYF
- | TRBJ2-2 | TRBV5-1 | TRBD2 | TGCGCCAGCAGACCGCCGGGACTAGCGGACACCGGGGAGCTGTTTTTT | CASRPPGLADTGELFF
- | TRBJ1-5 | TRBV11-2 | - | TGTGCCAGCAGCTTAGGCCCGGATAGCAATCAGCCCCAGCATTTT | CASSLGPDSNQPQHF
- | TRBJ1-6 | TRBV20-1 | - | TGCAGTGCTAGTCCCAAGGGAGGACAGATCCATTCACCCCTCCACTTT | CSASPKGGQIHSPLHF
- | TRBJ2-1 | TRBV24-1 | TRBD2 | TGTGCCACCAGCGTAGCGGGAGCGTCGAATGAGCAGTTCTTC | CATSVAGASNEQFF
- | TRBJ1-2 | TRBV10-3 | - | TGTGCCATCAGTGAAGGCGGGGCTAACTATGGCTACACCTTC | CAISEGGANYGYTF
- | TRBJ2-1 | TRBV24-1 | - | TGTGCCACCAGTGATTTTACGTTAGCGCCATACAATGAGCAGTTCTTC | CATSDFTLAPYNEQFF
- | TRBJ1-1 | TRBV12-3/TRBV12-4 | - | TGTGCCAGCAGCTTACAGGTTTTCGCTGAAGCTTTCTTT | CASSLQVFAEAFF
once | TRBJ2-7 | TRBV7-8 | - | TGTGCCAGCAGCAAGACAGGCTACGAGCAGTACTTC | CASSKTGYEQYF
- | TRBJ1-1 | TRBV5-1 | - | TGCGCCAGCAGCTTGGACGGGCTCACTGAAGCTTTCTTT | CASSLDGLTEAFF
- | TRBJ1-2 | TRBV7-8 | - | TGTGCCAGCAGCTTCGGGACGATCTATGGCTACACCTTC | CASSFGTIYGYTF